This T cell receptor (beta chain) was observed in a study of T cell responses to AZD1222 COVID-19 vaccine. Study at large: Second doses at about 4 or about 12 weeks were pooled. Points from the study as a whole: Compared with day 0, the breadth and depth of the Spike-specific TCR repertoire rose significantly after two doses of AZD1222. No day 14 peak samples; only post-peak repertoires were characterized.

Comments on this clone: What it recognizes is unknown.

This CDR3 spans 15 amino acids. The germline CDR1 and CDR2 sequences are SEHNR and FQNEAQ (reference sequence). V was pared by 10 bases and J by 5 bases, with 23 bases between. Using immunoSEQ multiplex PCR, the repertoire was profiled, and TCRdb retains in-frame clones only, with some absent. The table shows some 100,000 clones, with around nine tenths occurring only once. The source material was peripheral blood, sampled on day 0 of AZD1222 vaccination. The J gene is TRBJ1-2, the V gene TRBV7-9; no clear D gene. This clonotype originated in an adult in good health. The CDR3 region is CATPLERSRGYGYTF. The CDR3 DNA is TGTGCCACTCCGCTGGAGCGGTCCCGGGGTTATGGCTACACCTTC.